The text below deals with one TCR beta chain. Profiled with immunoSEQ multiplex PCR; TCRdb holds only in-frame clones, not every one. The profile covers fewer than 130,000 clones, with approximately 90% appearing a single time and roughly 32% taken by the ten largest. The source of the sample is a study of blood T cell repertoires in COVID-19. About the research overall: Acute and convalescent COVID-19 samples came from the United States, Italy and Spain. T cells, B-cell-depleted T cells, or PBMCs provided the cDNA or gDNA that served as material.

Sample: peripheral blood. The TCR was taken from a woman at least 80 years old with acute or convalescent COVID-19.

Here the CDR3 reads CASSLRFETQYF. The CDR3 DNA is TGTGCCAGCAGCTTGAGATTTGAGACCCAGTACTTC. The chain employs TRBV7-9 and TRBJ2-5; D is uncertain. Trimming cost V 3 bases and J 5 bases, with 7 bases left between them. Germline-derived CDR1 and CDR2 are SEHNR and FQNEAQ (reference sequence). This CDR3 has 12 residues.